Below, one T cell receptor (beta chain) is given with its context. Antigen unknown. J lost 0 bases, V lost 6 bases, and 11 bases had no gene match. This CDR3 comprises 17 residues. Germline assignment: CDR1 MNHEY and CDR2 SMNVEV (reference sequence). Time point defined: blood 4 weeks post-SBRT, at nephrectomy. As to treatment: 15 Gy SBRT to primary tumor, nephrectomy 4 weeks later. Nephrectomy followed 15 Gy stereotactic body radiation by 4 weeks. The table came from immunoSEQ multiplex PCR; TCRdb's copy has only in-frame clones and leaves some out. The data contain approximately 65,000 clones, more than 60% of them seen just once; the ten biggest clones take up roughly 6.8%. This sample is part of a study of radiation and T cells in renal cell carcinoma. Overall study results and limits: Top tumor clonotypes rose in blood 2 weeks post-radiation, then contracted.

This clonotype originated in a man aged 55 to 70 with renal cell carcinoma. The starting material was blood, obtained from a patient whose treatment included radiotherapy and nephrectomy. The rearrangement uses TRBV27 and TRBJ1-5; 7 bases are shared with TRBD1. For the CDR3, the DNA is TGTGCCAGCAGATTCGGCGGACAGGACTCTAGCAATCAGCCCCAGCATTTT. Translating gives CASRFGGQDSSNQPQHF.